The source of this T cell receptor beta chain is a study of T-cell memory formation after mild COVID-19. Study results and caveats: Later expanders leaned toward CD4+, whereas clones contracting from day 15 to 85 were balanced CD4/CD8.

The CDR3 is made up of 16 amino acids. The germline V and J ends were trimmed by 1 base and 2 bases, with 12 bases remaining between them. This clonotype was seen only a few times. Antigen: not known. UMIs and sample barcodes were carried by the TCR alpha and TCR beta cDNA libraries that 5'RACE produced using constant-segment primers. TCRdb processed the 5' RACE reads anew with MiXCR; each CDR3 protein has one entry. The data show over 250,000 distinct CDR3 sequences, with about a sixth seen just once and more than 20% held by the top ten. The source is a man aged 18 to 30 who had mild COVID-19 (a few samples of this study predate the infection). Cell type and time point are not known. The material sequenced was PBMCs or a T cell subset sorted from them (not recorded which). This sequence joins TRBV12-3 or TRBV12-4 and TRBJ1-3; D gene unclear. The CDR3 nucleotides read TGTGCCAGCAGTTTAGATGGCACGCCGGCTGGAAACACCATATATTTT. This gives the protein CASSLDGTPAGNTIYF.